The 5 T cell receptor beta chains in this list originate from one sample, sequenced in a study of PD-1 blockade in classical Hodgkin lymphoma. With no exception, relapse followed autologous stem cell transplantation in all patients, and brentuximab vedotin exposure varied. It was by magnetic negative selection that CD4+ T cells were purified from thawed PBMCs. Libraries were prepared by immunoSEQ multiplex PCR; TCRdb keeps only in-frame clonotypes and omits some of them. The sample yields about 7,700 clones, roughly 90% seen once. Here the sequenced sample was CD4+ T cells from blood, taken at baseline. All receptors come from a human donor with classical Hodgkin lymphoma.

This clone was counted only a few times. The J gene is TRBJ2-1, the V gene TRBV30; D gene ambiguous. Germline CDR1 reads GTSNPN; CDR2 reads SVGIG (reference sequence). The CDR3 spans 11 residues. The CDR3 DNA reads as TGTGCGCTCACAGAGTACAATGAGCAGTTCTTC. It specifies CALTEYNEQFF.

The chain is built from TRBV4-2 and TRBJ1-1, with D perhaps matching TRBD1 (6 bases). V shed 0 bases and J shed 5 bases, with 13 bases lying between them. Germline CDR1 LGHNA, CDR2 YNFKEQ. The CDR3 is 15 residues long. DNA of the CDR3: TGTGCCAGCAGCCAAGATTCGGGACAACTGACTGAAGCTTTCTTT. It encodes CASSQDSGQLTEAFF.

The chain employs TRBV5-6 and TRBJ1-6; no clear D gene. This CDR3 comprises 15 residues. Trimming left V 0 bases short and J 7 bases short, with 11 bases between. CDR1 is SGHDT, CDR2 YYEEEE, per germline. In DNA form, the CDR3 reads TGTGCCAGCAGCTTGGATTGGCCAGACAATTCACCCCTCCACTTT. This encodes CASSLDWPDNSPLHF.

The genes are TRBV5-1 and TRBJ2-1, with 10 bases lining up with TRBD2. Germline V gives CDR1 SGHRS, CDR2 YFSETQ. The CDR3 spans 16 residues. V trimming: 0 bases; J trimming: 6 bases; junction bases outside the gene matches: 6. DNA of the CDR3: TGCGCCAGCAGCTTGGAGGGAGCGGGAGGGTCCAATGAGCAGTTCTTC. Translating it yields CASSLEGAGGSNEQFF.

The V gene is TRBV11-1, the J gene TRBJ2-7, with 7 nucleotides matching TRBD2. V gave up 3 bases and J gave up 9 bases; unmatched junction bases: 11. The CDR3 spans 14 residues. The germline CDR1 and CDR2 sequences are SGHAT and FQDESV (reference sequence). The CDR3 protein is CASSLGGDSSGQYF. The CDR3, as DNA: TGTGCCAGCAGCTTGGGGGGGGACTCAAGCGGGCAGTACTTC.